The 20 T cell receptor beta chains below were found in one sample sequenced in a study of blood T cell repertoires in COVID-19 (dated by TCRdb to 2019 to 2021). The library was prepared using the immunoSEQ multiplex PCR assay. TCRdb carries this immuneACCESS record with in-frame sequences only. Its versions omit some clonotypes, under half of them owing to an unresolved V gene in the studies checked, with the rest unexplained. The sample profile shows 99,000 or so clones; 91% of them were found once. Together, the top ten hold roughly 5.5% of the sample. The sequencing sample was made of peripheral blood. All receptors derive from a human donor in a cohort sampled during active COVID-19.

The chain carries TRBV5-6 and TRBJ1-2; possible D gene TRBD1, 5 bases. The germline gives CDR1 SGHDT, CDR2 YYEEEE. The CDR3 is 14 amino acids. V was shortened by 4 bases and J by 4 bases, with 14 bases between the two germline ends. CDR3 sequence: CASSRPGGAYGYTF. CDR3 sequence (DNA): TGTGCCAGCAGCCGCCCGGGAGGGGCCTATGGCTACACCTTC.

The chain couples TRBV20-1 to TRBJ2-5; no clear D gene. Per germline, CDR1 DFQATT and CDR2 SNEGSKA (reference sequence). The CDR3 runs to 11 residues. The V and J ends lost 6 bases and 5 bases respectively, with 10 bases between them. The CDR3 coding sequence is TGCAGTGCCCCCCTGCAGGAGACCCAGTACTTC. It codes for CSAPLQETQYF.

The chain carries TRBV7-8 and TRBJ2-7; 7 positions match TRBD2. The length of the CDR3 is 15 residues. Germline V gives CDR1 SGHVS, CDR2 FQNEAQ. The V segment lost 5 bases and the J segment 6 bases; nucleotides outside the gene matches: 13. CDR3 DNA sequence: TGTGCCAGCAGCGACCGGGGGAGGGCGAATACCGAGCAGTACTTC. Protein product: CASSDRGRANTEQYF. The complete variable domain, with remaining parts taken from reference TRBV7-8 and TRBJ2-7, reads GAGVSQSPRYKVAKRGQDVALRCDPISGHVSLFWYQQALGQGPEFLTYFQNEAQLDKSGLPSDRFFAERPEGSVSTLKIQRTQQEDSAVYLCASSDRGRANTEQYFGPGTRLTVT.

CDR3: CATSDPHLEQFF. In nucleotides, the CDR3 is TGTGCCACCAGTGACCCCCATTTGGAGCAGTTCTTC. The chain carries TRBV24-1 and TRBJ2-1; unclear D gene. V gave up 4 bases and J gave up 10 bases, with 10 bases separating them. There are 12 residues in the CDR3. CDR1 and CDR2 (germline): KGHDR, SFDVKD.

The chain is built from TRBV7-9 and TRBJ1-2, with TRBD1 matching 9 bases. Germline CDR1 SEHNR, CDR2 FQNEAQ (reference sequence). The J segment lost 8 bases and the V segment lost 3 bases, leaving 4 bases of the junction unmatched. CDR3 size: 13 residues. The CDR3 reads CASSFRDREGYTF. DNA of the CDR3: TGTGCCAGCAGCTTCCGGGACAGGGAAGGCTACACCTTC. Drawing the rest from reference TRBV7-9 and TRBJ1-2, the complete variable domain is DTGVSQNPRHKITKRGQNVTFRCDPISEHNRLYWYRQTLGQGPEFLTYFQNEAQLEKSRLLSDRFSAERPKGSFSTLEIQRTEQGDSAMYLCASSFRDREGYTFGSGTRLTVV.

The chain uses TRBV20-1 and TRBJ2-3; D gene unclear. The germline V and J ends were trimmed by 3 bases and 4 bases, with 5 bases remaining between them. Germline CDR1 reads DFQATT; CDR2 reads SNEGSKA (reference sequence). The CDR3 covers 11 residues. CDR3 amino acids: CSASPADTQYF. The CDR3 DNA is TGCAGTGCTAGTCCCGCAGATACGCAGTATTTT.

The V gene is TRBV11-2, the J gene TRBJ2-7; possible D gene TRBD2, 5 bases. Per the germline V gene, CDR1 is SGHAT and CDR2 is FQNNGV. This CDR3 has 14 amino acids. The V and J ends lost 2 bases and 7 bases respectively, with 15 bases between them. CDR3 sequence: CASSLSSSSGEQYF. CDR3 coding DNA: TGTGCCAGCAGCTTAAGTAGTTCCTCGGGAGAGCAGTACTTC.

The chain carries TRBV29-1 and TRBJ1-2; 10 bases are a match to TRBD1. Germline-derived CDR1 and CDR2 are SQVTM and ANQGSEA. With V trimmed by 7 bases and J by 4 bases, 18 bases remained unmatched. The CDR3 sequence is 17 residues long. CDR3 nucleotides: TGCAGCGCCGATATGCCGGGACAGGGGAAGAACGCCTATGGCTACACCTTC. Translating gives CSADMPGQGKNAYGYTF.

The rearrangement links TRBV15 to TRBJ2-6; 10 positions agree with TRBD1. The germline gives CDR1 LNHNV, CDR2 YYDKDF (reference sequence). This CDR3 has 18 residues. The J segment lost 0 bases and the V segment lost 1 base, leaving 3 bases of the junction unmatched. The CDR3 sequence: CATSRAGQGISGANVLTF. As DNA, the CDR3 is TGTGCCACCAGCAGAGCGGGACAGGGGATCTCTGGGGCCAACGTCCTGACTTTC.

V gene TRBV7-2 combines with J gene TRBJ2-5; 13 nucleotides match TRBD2. The germline V gene encodes CDR1 SGHTA and CDR2 FQGNSA. CDR3 length: 17 amino acids. The V gene end was trimmed by 5 bases and the J gene end by 4 bases; junction bases not matched to a gene: 10. CDR3 nucleotide sequence: TGTGCCAGCAGCCGGACTAGCGGGGGTCCATCAACAGAGACCCAGTACTTC. Protein: CASSRTSGGPSTETQYF.

V and J are TRBV19 and TRBJ2-1, with D unresolved. V dropped 4 bases and J dropped 2 bases, with 12 bases sitting between them. CDR3 length equals 15 residues. The germline V gene has CDR1 LNHDA and CDR2 SQIVND (reference sequence). The CDR3: CASSNYLSPYNEQFF. The CDR3 DNA reads as TGTGCCAGTAGTAACTACCTAAGCCCCTACAATGAGCAGTTCTTC.

In DNA, the CDR3 is TGTGCCAGCAGTGGGGGGGACGGCTACGAGCAGTACTTC. It translates to CASSGGDGYEQYF. The chain couples TRBV2 to TRBJ2-7; D perhaps matches TRBD2 (6 bases). The germline V and J ends were trimmed by 4 bases and 3 bases, with 10 bases remaining between them. CDR3 length: 13 amino acids. The V gene's germline CDR1 is SNHLY and CDR2 FYNNEI.

The chain has TRBV20-1 and TRBJ1-3; no reliable D call. From germline, CDR1 is DFQATT and CDR2 SNEGSKA (reference sequence). Between the trimmed V and J ends, which lost 3 bases and 3 bases, there was a span of 9 bases. The CDR3 spans 13 residues. CDR3 bases: TGCAGTGCTAGTTCCGGGAATGGAAACACCATATATTTT. This gives the protein CSASSGNGNTIYF.

This chain connects TRBV11-2 to TRBJ2-5, with 12 bases identical to TRBD2. Germline V gene data show CDR1 as SGHAT and CDR2 as FQNNGV. Trimming took 4 bases from V and 5 from J; bases not matched to a gene: 5. The CDR3 spans 15 residues. This chain's CDR3 is CASSWTSGARETQYF. The CDR3 nucleotides read TGTGCCAGCAGCTGGACTAGCGGGGCTCGGGAGACCCAGTACTTC.

The chain has TRBV12-3 or TRBV12-4 and TRBJ1-1, with D possibly TRBD1 on 6 matching bases. The CDR3 totals 13 residues. Trimming left V 9 bases short and J 0 bases short, with 11 bases between. The DNA for the CDR3 is TGTGCCAGACAGGGAAGGTTGAACACTGAAGCTTTCTTT. Translating gives CARQGRLNTEAFF.

The CDR3 DNA sequence: TGTGCCAGCAGCCGTCTAGCGGGAGCACAAGAGACCCAGTACTTC. Protein: CASSRLAGAQETQYF. The chain is built from TRBV7-9 and TRBJ2-5, with 10 bases identical to TRBD2. This CDR3 contains 15 residues. V was clipped by 5 bases and J by 2 bases; unmatched bases: 5. Germline lookup yields CDR1 SEHNR and CDR2 FQNEAQ (reference sequence).

The chain links TRBV3-1 (or the pseudogene TRBV3-2) to TRBJ2-3; D not certain. The length of the CDR3 is 15 residues. CDR1 is LGHDT and CDR2 is YNNKEL in the germline V gene (reference sequence). Between the trimmed V and J ends, which lost 1 base and 2 bases, there was a span of 10 bases. The CDR3 is CASSQVGSHTDTQYF. The DNA of the CDR3 is TGTGCCAGCAGCCAAGTTGGCTCCCACACAGATACGCAGTATTTT.

This chain links TRBV10-1 with TRBJ2-3; tentative D call: TRBD1 (5 bases). The CDR3 is 15 amino acids. The V gene's germline CDR1 is WNHNN and CDR2 SYGVQD (reference sequence). With 2 bases removed from V and 1 base from J, the gap between germline ends came to 10 bases. As DNA, the CDR3 is TGCGCCAGCAGTGAGAAGGGGCCCCGCACAGATACGCAGTATTTT. Amino acids: CASSEKGPRTDTQYF.

The V and J genes are TRBV7-2 and TRBJ1-3, with 8 positions matching TRBD1. The CDR3 sequence is 14 residues long. J was trimmed by 7 bases and V by 5 bases; bases with no gene match: 7. Germline lookup yields CDR1 SGHTA and CDR2 FQGNSA. CDR3 protein: CASSQTGVGNTIYF. CDR3 DNA: TGTGCCAGCAGCCAGACAGGGGTCGGGAACACCATATATTTT.

V gene TRBV3-1 (or the pseudogene TRBV3-2) combines with J gene TRBJ2-3; 7 bases agree with TRBD2. Germline V lookup: CDR1 LGHDT, CDR2 YNNKEL (reference sequence). Trimming cost V 5 bases and J 0 bases; bases outside gene matches: 5. This CDR3 contains 15 residues. CDR3 sequence: CASSVSGASTDTQYF. The CDR3, as DNA: TGTGCCAGCAGCGTCAGCGGGGCTAGCACAGATACGCAGTATTTT.